This T cell receptor (beta chain) came from a study of T-cell reconstitution after alpha-beta-depleted transplantation in children listed by TCRdb under 2016. Turning to the overall study: Using TCR repertoire profiling, the study followed T-cell immune reconstitution in a quantitative way in children after TCRalphabeta/CD19-depleted allogeneic hematopoietic cell transplantation. Beyond this particular receptor, the publication reports: The frequencies of hyperexpanded clones fell over the following months, and after one year, T-cell counts and TCRbeta diversity were mostly attributed to newly produced T cells. The high TCRbeta diversity at day 60 in some patients was ascribed to recipient T cells and intrathymic progenitors that had survived conditioning. The apparently early alphabetaT-cell count recovery about two months after transplant was reportedly dependent on only several hundred rapidly expanded clones derived from non-depleted graft cells.

The library was made by PCR. Sequencing relied on an Illumina HiSeq 2500. TCR libraries were prepared with molecular barcoding, using unique molecular identifiers to normalize TCRbeta repertoire quantification. TCRdb handled the public reads itself, with Q25 trimming in fastp and clone calling in MiXCR, and kept productive beta chains. Entries are consolidated by CDR3 protein sequence, retaining the most common genes and DNA. A total of a few hundred thousand distinct CDR3 sequences appear in this sample, 25% to 30% of them only once. The top ten hold around 36% of the sample. The treatment or condition label corresponds to: allogeneic hematopoietic cell transplantation with graft depleted of TCRalphabeta T cells and CD19 B cells. The children who served as transplant recipients had been given grafts of TCRalphabeta/CD19-depleted allogeneic hematopoietic cells. This clonotype has only a few counts. There is no known antigen for this receptor. No quality values exist for individual bases; no much larger clone is one base distant.

The germline V gene (reference sequence) specifies DFQATT as CDR1 and SNEGSKA as CDR2. The CDR3, from cysteine to phenylalanine, totals 15 residues. The DNA shown is the 45-base CDR3, in frame from base 1. Relative to germline, V is missing 0 bases and J is missing 4 bases, with 8 bases of the junction outside any gene match. The chain uses TRBV20-1 and TRBJ2-7; the junction holds 8 bases that match TRBD2. Sequencing was performed on PBMCs, taken before TCRalphabeta/CD19-depleted stem cell transplant. This TCR was sampled from a boy younger than two with Wiskott-Aldrich syndrome, due to receive a stem cell transplant. The CDR3: CSARESGLGDYEQYF. The DNA reads TGCAGTGCTAGAGAATCGGGACTAGGGGATTACGAGCAGTACTTC.